The entry below gives a single T cell receptor (beta chain) sequence along with its context. Its specificity is unknown. These data are taken from a study of CD8 T cells in ankylosing spondylitis. The CDR3 loop spans 15 amino acids. From germline, CDR1 is SQVTM and CDR2 ANQGSEA. V lost 4 bases, J lost 2 bases, and 15 bases lay in between. TCRdb itself ran the 5' RACE reads through MiXCR, one entry per CDR3 protein. This sample has over 450,000 distinct CDR3 sequences, with 10% to 15% found just once. General study points: Disease-linked clones displayed a CD8+ phenotype and appeared relatively rarely in peripheral blood. A TCR beta motif made of eight highly homologous variants seemed typical of ankylosing spondylitis blood. Several of the motif variants were reported before in synovial fluid and blood from reactive arthritis.

The origin of this receptor is a male donor with ankylosing spondylitis. Sequencing input: blood, either unsorted or a sorted T cell fraction (not recorded which). J is TRBJ2-1 and V is TRBV29-1; D perhaps matches TRBD1 (6 bases). The CDR3 loop is CSVVGASDTYNEQFF. In nucleotides, the CDR3 is TGCAGCGTTGTGGGGGCCAGTGATACCTACAATGAGCAGTTCTTC.